Shown below are 23 T cell receptor beta chains from a single sample sequenced in a study of shared clonotypes between healthy human individuals. Profiled with immunoSEQ multiplex PCR; TCRdb holds only in-frame clones, not every one. The sample holds about 960,000 clones, roughly 72% seen once. Sample: memory CD4+ T cells sorted from blood. Stated subset: CD45RA-negative fraction. These receptors were collected from a man aged 18 to 29 in good health.

The V call is TRBV21-1, the J call TRBJ1-6. TRBV21-1 is flagged as a pseudogene. CDR3 length equals 18 residues. The CDR3 DNA follows: TGTGCCAGCAGCAAAGTAGGTGGCAGAGAACAAGAAAATTCACCCCTCCACTTT. Encoded protein: CASSKVGGREQENSPLHF.

A remark on this clone: In the same sample, other DNA sequences code for this CDR3. J is TRBJ2-7 and V is TRBV9; D is unclear. This CDR3 is built from 14 residues. Between the trimmed V and J ends, which lost 0 bases and 1 base, there was a span of 8 bases. Germline loops: CDR1 SGDLS, CDR2 YYNGEE. CDR3 sequence (DNA): TGTGCCAGCAGCGTAGATGGCCGTTCCTACGAGCAGTACTTC. Protein: CASSVDGRSYEQYF.

Note on this clone: Within the sample, other DNA sequences also encode this same CDR3. The chain has TRBV30 and TRBJ2-5; D gene ambiguous. The V end was cut by 0 bases, the J end by 4 bases, with 0 bases between. The CDR3 is 10 amino acids. The V gene's germline CDR1 is GTSNPN and CDR2 SVGIG (reference sequence). The CDR3 bases are TGTGCCTGGAGTGTAGAGACCCAGTACTTC. It yields the protein CAWSVETQYF.

The chain is built from TRBV7-9 and TRBJ2-6; D remains unclear. The V gene lost 5 bases and the J gene lost 6 bases, with 11 bases spanning the gap. CDR1 and CDR2 (germline): SEHNR, FQNEAQ (reference sequence). The CDR3 extends over 14 amino acids. The CDR3 DNA reads TGTGCCAGCAGCCGGAGATTTGTGGCCAACGTCCTGACTTTC. Translating it yields CASSRRFVANVLTF.

This chain uses TRBV25-1 with TRBJ1-2; D remains ambiguous. The CDR3 sequence is 13 residues long. The V gene's germline CDR1 is MGHDK and CDR2 SYGVNS. The germline V and J ends were trimmed by 2 bases and 4 bases, with 8 bases remaining between them. CDR3 bases: TGTGCCAGCAGTGAAATCGGTTCCTATGGCTACACCTTC. As protein: CASSEIGSYGYTF.

The chain combines TRBV4-3 with TRBJ1-5; 8 positions match TRBD1. Trimming cost V 0 bases and J 6 bases; bases outside gene matches: 13. Per germline, CDR1 LGHNA and CDR2 YSLEER. The CDR3 runs 18 residues. The DNA for the CDR3 is TGCGCCAGCAGCCAAGAGGGCCAGAGCCAGGGGGCAGGTCAGCCCCAGCATTTT. It specifies CASSQEGQSQGAGQPQHF.

Concerning this clone itself: This may come from a read error, since a much larger clone is one base off. The chain has TRBV5-6 and TRBJ2-3; the D gene is possibly TRBD2 (6 bases). The CDR3 totals 15 residues. Per the germline V gene, CDR1 is SGHDT and CDR2 is YYEEEE. The CDR3 DNA is TGTGCCAGCAGCTCCGGGACTTCTAAGTCAGATACGCAGTGTTTT. As protein: CASSSGTSKSDTQCF.

The chain recombines TRBV30 with TRBJ2-7; weak D call: TRBD1 (6 bases). CDR1 and CDR2 (germline): GTSNPN, SVGIG (reference sequence). Trimming removed 3 bases from V and 4 bases from J, with 13 bases in between. The CDR3 is made up of 13 amino acids. This CDR3 is CAWSPGTTYEQYF. The CDR3 DNA reads as TGTGCCTGGAGCCCGGGGACAACATACGAGCAGTACTTC.

The CDR3 reads CASRARTGAGEKLFF. The CDR3 DNA is TGTGCCAGCAGAGCCAGGACAGGGGCGGGTGAAAAACTGTTTTTT. This chain joins TRBV6-1 and TRBJ1-4; 9 positions match TRBD1. CDR1 and CDR2 from the germline V gene are MNHNS and SASEGT. V lost 6 bases, J lost 7 bases, and 9 bases stayed unmatched. This CDR3 spans 15 amino acids.

This clone was seen a few times. The V gene is TRBV4-1, the J gene TRBJ2-7; TRBD2 matches at 11 bases. This CDR3 comprises 18 residues. V was clipped by 1 base and J by 3 bases; unmatched bases: 11. Germline CDR1 is MGHRA and CDR2 is YSYEKL. Here the CDR3 reads CASSQVEGSGRAIYEQYF. DNA of the CDR3: TGCGCCAGCAGCCAAGTGGAAGGTAGCGGGAGGGCCATCTACGAGCAGTACTTC.

This chain joins TRBV19 and TRBJ2-3, with D hard to call. V lost 1 base and J lost 6, with 23 bases in between. The CDR3 is 18 residues long. CDR1 LNHDA and CDR2 SQIVND come from the germline V gene (reference sequence). As DNA, the CDR3 is TGTGCCAGTAGTATAGCGGTTCCAGTTAGGGCGAGAACGGATACGCAGTATTTT. Protein product: CASSIAVPVRARTDTQYF.

This chain uses TRBV6-1 with TRBJ2-7; tentative D call: TRBD1 (5 bases). The germline V gene encodes CDR1 MNHNS and CDR2 SASEGT. CDR3 length equals 14 residues. Trimming cost V 0 bases and J 1 base, with 7 bases left between them. This chain's CDR3 is CASSEAAGSYEQYF. The CDR3 nucleotides read TGTGCCAGCAGTGAAGCGGCAGGGTCCTACGAGCAGTACTTC.

This clone occurred once. Its ends do not fully match the called genes, so a read error is possible. The chain joins TRBV5-1 to TRBJ2-7, with 9 bases fitting TRBD2. The germline CDR1 and CDR2 sequences are SGHRS and YFSETQ. The CDR3 consists of 14 residues. This CDR3 reads CASSLAAGGPWCDF. The CDR3 DNA is TGCGCCAGCAGCTTGGCGGCGGGAGGGCCCTGGTGTGACTTC.

J is TRBJ2-1 and V is TRBV29-1; D gene ambiguous. The CDR3 consists of 13 residues. With 6 bases removed from V and 12 bases from J, the gap between germline ends came to 21 bases. Germline V gives CDR1 SQVTM, CDR2 ANQGSEA. The CDR3 spells CSVPSHLLSLQFF. The CDR3 DNA reads as TGCAGCGTCCCGTCTCACCTATTATCCCTGCAGTTCTTC.

This chain uses TRBV7-2 with TRBJ2-2; D perhaps matches TRBD1 (6 bases). Trimming shortened V by 5 bases and J by 1 base, and 14 bases separated the two germline ends. Per germline, CDR1 SGHTA and CDR2 FQGNSA. CDR3 length equals 16 residues. CDR3 sequence reads: CASSLRQVRNTGELFF. CDR3 coding DNA: TGTGCCAGCAGCCTGCGACAGGTTCGGAACACCGGGGAGCTGTTTTTT.

The V call is TRBV19, the J call TRBJ2-7; the D gene is possibly TRBD1 (5 bases). Germline CDR1 reads LNHDA; CDR2 reads SQIVND (reference sequence). V lost 5 bases and J lost 2, with 10 bases in between. There are 13 residues in the CDR3. CDR3 DNA sequence: TGTGCCAGTAGTCCGCAGGGTACCTACGAGCAGTACTTC. Translation: CASSPQGTYEQYF.

The chain uses TRBV29-1 and TRBJ2-3; D gene ambiguous. V dropped 4 bases and J dropped 0 bases, with 8 bases sitting between them. CDR3 size: 13 residues. CDR1 and CDR2 from the germline V gene are SQVTM and ANQGSEA. The CDR3 loop reads CSVATLSTDTQYF. The CDR3 DNA reads as TGCAGCGTTGCGACGCTTAGCACAGATACGCAGTATTTT.

The chain couples TRBV2 to TRBJ1-2; D not resolved. V was cut by 4 bases and J by 4 bases, with 13 bases left in between. CDR1 and CDR2 from the germline V gene are SNHLY and FYNNEI. This CDR3 spans 14 amino acids. This chain's CDR3 is CASSAQPSGYGYTF. Here the CDR3 DNA reads TGTGCCAGCAGTGCCCAGCCTTCAGGCTATGGCTACACCTTC.

The chain links TRBV10-2 to TRBJ2-1; D unresolved. The V and J ends lost 6 bases and 6 bases respectively, with 9 bases between them. The CDR3 is 12 residues long. CDR1 and CDR2 (germline): WSHSY, SAAADI. The CDR3 sequence is CASRAMGNEQFF. The CDR3 DNA follows: TGCGCCAGCAGGGCCATGGGCAATGAGCAGTTCTTC.

The chain recombines TRBV2 with TRBJ2-5, with D possibly matching TRBD1 (6 bases). Germline CDR1 and CDR2: SNHLY and FYNNEI. The V gene lost 1 base and the J gene lost 7 bases, with 16 bases spanning the gap. The CDR3 totals 15 residues. CDR3: CASSEDLGAPRTQYF. The CDR3 DNA reads as TGTGCCAGCAGTGAAGATTTGGGGGCCCCCAGGACCCAGTACTTC.

In this sample, this clone turned up a few times. DNA for the CDR3: TGTGCCAGCAGCGCCGCAGACAGGGGGTACACTGAAGCTTTCTTT. Its translation is CASSAADRGYTEAFF. The V gene is TRBV5-4, the J gene TRBJ1-1; 9 nucleotides align to TRBD1. Germline lookup yields CDR1 SGHNT and CDR2 YYREEE (reference sequence). The trim removed 4 bases at V and 3 bases at J, leaving 7 bases unmatched. The CDR3 has 15 amino acids.

The V gene is TRBV4-1, the J gene TRBJ1-6; 7 nucleotides align to TRBD1. The CDR3 runs to 14 residues. Trimming at V came to 5 bases and at J to 7 bases, leaving 5 bases not matched to a gene. Germline V CDR1 and CDR2: MGHRA, YSYEKL. CDR3 in DNA: TGCGCCAGCAGCTCTAAGACAGGGAATTCACCCCTCCACTTT. This translates into CASSSKTGNSPLHF.

To note about this clone: One end of the junction does not line up with germline, which may come from a read error. The chain employs TRBV10-3 and TRBJ2-3; tentatively, D is TRBD2 (7 bases). CDR1 and CDR2 (germline): ENHRY, SYGVKD. This CDR3 region has 15 residues. The CDR3 nucleotides read TGTGCCATCAGTCCGTACGGGGGGCCTACAGATACGCAATATTTT. Protein product: CAISPYGGPTDTQYF.